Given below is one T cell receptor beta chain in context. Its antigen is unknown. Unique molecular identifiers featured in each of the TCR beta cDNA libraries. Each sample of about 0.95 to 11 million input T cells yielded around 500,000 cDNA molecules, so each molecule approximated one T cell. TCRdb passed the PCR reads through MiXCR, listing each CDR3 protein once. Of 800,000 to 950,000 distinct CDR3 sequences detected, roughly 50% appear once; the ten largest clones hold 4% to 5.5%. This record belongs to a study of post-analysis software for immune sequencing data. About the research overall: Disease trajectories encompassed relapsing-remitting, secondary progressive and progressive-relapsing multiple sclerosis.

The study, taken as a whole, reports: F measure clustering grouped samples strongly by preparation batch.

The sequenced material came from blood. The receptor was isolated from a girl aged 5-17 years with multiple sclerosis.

The CDR3 bases are TGCGCCAGCAGCTACTGCTTTAGGGGGCCGCTCTCTAGCACAGATACGCAGTATTTT. The encoded protein is CASSYCFRGPLSSTDTQYF. The chain recombines TRBV5-1 with TRBJ2-3; 7 bases map to TRBD1. From germline, CDR1 is SGHRS and CDR2 YFSETQ. Losses at the gene ends were 3 bases for V and 0 bases for J; bases not matched to a gene: 16. The CDR3 covers 19 residues.